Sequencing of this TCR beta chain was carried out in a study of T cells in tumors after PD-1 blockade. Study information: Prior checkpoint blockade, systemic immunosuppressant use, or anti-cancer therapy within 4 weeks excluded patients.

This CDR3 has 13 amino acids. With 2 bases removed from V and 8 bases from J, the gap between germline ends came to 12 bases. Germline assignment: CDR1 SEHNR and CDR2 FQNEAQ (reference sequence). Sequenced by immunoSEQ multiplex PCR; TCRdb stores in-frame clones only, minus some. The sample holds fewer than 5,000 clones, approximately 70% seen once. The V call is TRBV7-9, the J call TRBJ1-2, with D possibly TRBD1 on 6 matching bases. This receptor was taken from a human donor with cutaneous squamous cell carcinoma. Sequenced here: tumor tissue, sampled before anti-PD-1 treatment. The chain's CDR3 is CASSLSTGGGYTF. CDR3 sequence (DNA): TGTGCCAGCAGCTTATCGACGGGGGGCGGCTACACCTTC. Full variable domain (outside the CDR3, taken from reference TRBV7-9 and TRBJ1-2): DTGVSQNPRHKITKRGQNVTFRCDPISEHNRLYWYRQTLGQGPEFLTYFQNEAQLEKSRLLSDRFSAERPKGSFSTLEIQRTEQGDSAMYLCASSLSTGGGYTFGSGTRLTVV.